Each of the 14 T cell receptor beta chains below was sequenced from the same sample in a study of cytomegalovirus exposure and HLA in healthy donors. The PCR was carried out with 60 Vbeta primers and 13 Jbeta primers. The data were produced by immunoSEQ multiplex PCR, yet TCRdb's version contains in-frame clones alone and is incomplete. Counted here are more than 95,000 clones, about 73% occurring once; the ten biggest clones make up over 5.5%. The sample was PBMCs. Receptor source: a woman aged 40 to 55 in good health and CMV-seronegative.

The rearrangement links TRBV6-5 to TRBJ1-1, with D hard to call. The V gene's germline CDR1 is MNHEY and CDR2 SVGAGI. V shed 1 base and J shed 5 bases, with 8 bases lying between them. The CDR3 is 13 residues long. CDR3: CASSYLEGTEAFF. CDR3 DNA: TGTGCCAGCAGTTACTTGGAGGGAACTGAAGCTTTCTTT.

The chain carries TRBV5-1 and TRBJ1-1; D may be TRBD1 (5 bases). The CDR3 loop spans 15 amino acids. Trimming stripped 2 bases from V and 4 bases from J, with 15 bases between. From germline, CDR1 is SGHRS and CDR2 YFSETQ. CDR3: CASSFIRARSTEAFF. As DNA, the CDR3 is TGCGCCAGCAGCTTCATCAGGGCTCGGAGCACTGAAGCTTTCTTT. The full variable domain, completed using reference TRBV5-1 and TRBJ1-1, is KAGVTQTPRYLIKTRGQQVTLSCSPISGHRSVSWYQQTPGQGLQFLFEYFSETQRNKGNFPGRFSGRQFSNSRSEMNVSTLELGDSALYLCASSFIRARSTEAFFGQGTRLTVV.

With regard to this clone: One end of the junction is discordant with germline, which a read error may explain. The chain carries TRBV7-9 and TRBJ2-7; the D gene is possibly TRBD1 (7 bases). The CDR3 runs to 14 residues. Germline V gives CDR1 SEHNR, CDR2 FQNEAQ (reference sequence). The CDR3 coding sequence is TGTTCCAGCAGATCAGACAGGGAGGTCTACGAGCAGTACTTC. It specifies CSSRSDREVYEQYF.

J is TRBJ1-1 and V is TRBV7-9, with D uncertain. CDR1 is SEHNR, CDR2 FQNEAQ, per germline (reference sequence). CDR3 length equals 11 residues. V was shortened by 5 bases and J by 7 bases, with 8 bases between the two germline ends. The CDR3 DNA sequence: TGTGCCAGCAGCAGCTACAGTGAAGCTTTCTTT. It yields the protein CASSSYSEAFF.

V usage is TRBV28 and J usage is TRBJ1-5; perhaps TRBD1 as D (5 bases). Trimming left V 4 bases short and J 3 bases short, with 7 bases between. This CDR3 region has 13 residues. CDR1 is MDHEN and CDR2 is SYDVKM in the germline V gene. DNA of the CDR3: TGTGCCAGCAGTTGGGGGGACAATCAGCCCCAGCATTTT. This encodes CASSWGDNQPQHF.

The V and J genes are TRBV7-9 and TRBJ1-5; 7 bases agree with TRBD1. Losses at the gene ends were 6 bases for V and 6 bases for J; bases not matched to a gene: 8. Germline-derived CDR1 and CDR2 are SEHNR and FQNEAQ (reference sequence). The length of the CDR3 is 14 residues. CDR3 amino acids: CASSYEGAAQPQHF. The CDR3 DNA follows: TGTGCCAGCAGTTATGAGGGGGCAGCTCAGCCCCAGCATTTT.

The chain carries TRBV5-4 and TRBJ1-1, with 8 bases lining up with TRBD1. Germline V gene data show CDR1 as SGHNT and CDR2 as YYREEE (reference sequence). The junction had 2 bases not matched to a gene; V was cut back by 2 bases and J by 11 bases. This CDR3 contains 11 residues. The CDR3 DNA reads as TGTGCCAGCAGCTTCAGGGGGCAGGCTTTCTTT. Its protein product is CASSFRGQAFF.

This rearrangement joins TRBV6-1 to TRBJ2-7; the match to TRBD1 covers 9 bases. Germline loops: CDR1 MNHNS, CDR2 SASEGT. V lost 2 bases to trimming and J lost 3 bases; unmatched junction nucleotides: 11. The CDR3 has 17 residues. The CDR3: CASSEFGTGNGRYEQYF. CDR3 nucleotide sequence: TGTGCCAGCAGTGAATTTGGGACAGGGAACGGACGCTACGAGCAGTACTTC.

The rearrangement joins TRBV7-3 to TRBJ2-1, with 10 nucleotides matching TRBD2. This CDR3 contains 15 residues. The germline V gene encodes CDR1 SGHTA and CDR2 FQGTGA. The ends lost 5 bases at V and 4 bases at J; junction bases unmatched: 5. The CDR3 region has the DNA TGTGCCAGCAGCCCCCAAGCGGGAGGGTACAATGAGCAGTTCTTC. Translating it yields CASSPQAGGYNEQFF. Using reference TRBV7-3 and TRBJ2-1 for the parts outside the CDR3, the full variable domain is GAGVSQTPSNKVTEKGKYVELRCDPISGHTALYWYRQSLGQGPEFLIYFQGTGAADDSGLPNDRFFAVRPEGSVSTLKIQRTERGDSAVYLCASSPQAGGYNEQFFGPGTRLTVL.

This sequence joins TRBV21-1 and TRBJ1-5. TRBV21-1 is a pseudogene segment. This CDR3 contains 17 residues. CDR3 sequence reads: CASSKDGLRYSNQPQHF. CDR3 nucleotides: TGTGCCAGCAGCAAAGATGGTTTGAGATATAGCAATCAGCCCCAGCATTTT.

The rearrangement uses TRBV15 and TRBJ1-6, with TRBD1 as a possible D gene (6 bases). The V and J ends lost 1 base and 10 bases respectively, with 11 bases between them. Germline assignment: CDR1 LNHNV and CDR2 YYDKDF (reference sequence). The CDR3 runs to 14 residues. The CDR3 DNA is TGTGCCACCAGCAGAGGAGGGGGACGGTCACCCCTCCACTTT. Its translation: CATSRGGGRSPLHF.

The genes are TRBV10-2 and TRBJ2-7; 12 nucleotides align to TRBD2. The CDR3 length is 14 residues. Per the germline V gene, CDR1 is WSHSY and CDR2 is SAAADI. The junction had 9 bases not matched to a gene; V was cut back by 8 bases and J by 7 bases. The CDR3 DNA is TGCGCCAGCCGGCGGACTAGCGGGGCGGGGGAGCAGTACTTC. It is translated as CASRRTSGAGEQYF.

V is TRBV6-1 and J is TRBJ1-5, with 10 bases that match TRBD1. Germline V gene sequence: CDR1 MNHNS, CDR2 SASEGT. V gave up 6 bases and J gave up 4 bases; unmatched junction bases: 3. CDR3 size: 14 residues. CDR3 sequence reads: CASSGQGVNQPQHF. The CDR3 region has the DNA TGTGCCAGCAGCGGACAGGGGGTGAATCAGCCCCAGCATTTT.

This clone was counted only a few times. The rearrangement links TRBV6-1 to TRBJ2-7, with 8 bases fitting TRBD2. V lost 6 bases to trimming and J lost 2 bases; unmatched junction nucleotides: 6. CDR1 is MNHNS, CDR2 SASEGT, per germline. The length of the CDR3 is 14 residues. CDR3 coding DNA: TGTGCCAGCAGACCGGGACTAGAAACCTACGAGCAGTACTTC. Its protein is CASRPGLETYEQYF.